This T cell receptor (beta chain) came from a study of cytomegalovirus exposure and HLA in healthy donors. Overall study results and limits: DRB1 had the most TCR associations and HLA-C the fewest, a later analysis found, with rates varying by HLA locus. There was a cluster of highly shared sequence variants that was likely a sequencing artifact.

The CDR3 loop spans 13 amino acids. Germline CDR1 reads LNHDA; CDR2 reads SQIVND (reference sequence). V dropped 8 bases and J dropped 1 base, with 11 bases sitting between them. PCR primers comprised 60 Vbeta and 13 Jbeta primers. Libraries were prepared by immunoSEQ multiplex PCR; TCRdb keeps only in-frame clonotypes and omits some of them. This table holds some 170,000 clones, about 80% found once. This clone was observed a few times. Antigen unknown. Sequenced sample: PBMCs. The origin of this receptor is a young man in good health and CMV-seropositive. The chain uses TRBV19 and TRBJ1-1; D perhaps matches TRBD1 (5 bases). This CDR3 reads CASGPQGNTEAFF. The CDR3 coding sequence is TGTGCCAGTGGTCCCCAGGGGAACACTGAAGCTTTCTTT.